This TCR beta chain came from a study of blood T cells in healthy people across ages. This clonotype was recorded a few times. Its antigen is still unknown. The germline V gene has CDR1 SQVTM and CDR2 ANQGSEA. The CDR3 runs to 11 residues. The ends were cut back, 4 bases at V and 3 bases at J, with 6 bases in the middle. The use of a sample-barcoded 5' primer and a J-beta primer mix characterized a second PCR of about 6 to 12 cycles. Each of the cDNA molecules was tagged by a template-switch adaptor with 12 random nucleotides. Sequencing recovered at least 3 million CDR3-containing paired-end reads from each sample. Using its own MiXCR run on the 5' RACE reads, TCRdb lists one record per CDR3 protein. The table has 780,000 or so distinct CDR3 sequences, roughly three fifths seen once. Study-wide findings and caveats: In long-lived donors, naive CD4+ cell counts and diversity exceeded those of aged donors. TCR beta diversity, measured per million T cells, fell in a roughly linear way with age.

The clonotype originates from a man aged 35 to 55 in good health. The genes are TRBV29-1 and TRBJ1-1; D remains ambiguous. Sequencing was performed on blood. CDR3 amino acids: CSVGSYTEAFF. The CDR3 nucleotides are TGCAGCGTTGGCAGTTACACTGAAGCTTTCTTT.